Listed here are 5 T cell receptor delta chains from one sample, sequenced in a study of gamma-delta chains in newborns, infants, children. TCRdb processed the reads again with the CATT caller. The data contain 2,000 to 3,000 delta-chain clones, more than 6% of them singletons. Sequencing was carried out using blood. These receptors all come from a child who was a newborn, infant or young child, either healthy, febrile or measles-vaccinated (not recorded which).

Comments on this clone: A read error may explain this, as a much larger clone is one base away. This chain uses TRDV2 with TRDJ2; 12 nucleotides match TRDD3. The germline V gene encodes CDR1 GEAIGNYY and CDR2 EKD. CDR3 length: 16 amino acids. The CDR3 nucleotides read TGTGCCTGTGACTCACTGGGGGATACTTTGACAGCAAAACTCTTCTTT. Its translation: CACDSLGDTLTAKLFF.

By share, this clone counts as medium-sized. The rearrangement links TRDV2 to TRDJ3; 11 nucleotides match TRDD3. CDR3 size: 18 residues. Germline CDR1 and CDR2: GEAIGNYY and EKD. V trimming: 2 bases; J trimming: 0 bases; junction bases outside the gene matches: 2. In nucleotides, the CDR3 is TGTGCCTGTGACATACTGGGGGATAGCTCCTGGGACACCCGACAGATGTTTTTC. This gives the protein CACDILGDSSWDTRQMFF.

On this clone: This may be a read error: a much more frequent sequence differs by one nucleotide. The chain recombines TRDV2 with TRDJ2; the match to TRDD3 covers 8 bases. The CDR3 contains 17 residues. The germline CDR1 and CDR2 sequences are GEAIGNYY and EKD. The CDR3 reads CACDSLLGAPPTSQLFF. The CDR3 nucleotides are TGTGCCTGTGACTCACTACTGGGGGCTCCTCCGACATCACAACTCTTCTTT.

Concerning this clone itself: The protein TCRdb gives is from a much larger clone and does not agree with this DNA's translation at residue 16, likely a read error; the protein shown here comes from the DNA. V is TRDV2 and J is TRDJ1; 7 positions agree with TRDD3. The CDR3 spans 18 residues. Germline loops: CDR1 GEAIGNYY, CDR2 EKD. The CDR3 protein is CACDTKRGLGDYTDKIIF. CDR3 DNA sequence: TGTGCCTGTGACACGAAACGAGGATTGGGGGACTACACCGATAAAATCATCTTT.

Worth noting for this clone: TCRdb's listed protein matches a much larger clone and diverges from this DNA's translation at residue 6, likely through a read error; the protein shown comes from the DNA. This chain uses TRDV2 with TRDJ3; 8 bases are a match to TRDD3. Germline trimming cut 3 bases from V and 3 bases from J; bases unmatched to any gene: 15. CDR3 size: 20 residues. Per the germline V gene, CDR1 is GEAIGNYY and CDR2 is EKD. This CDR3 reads CACDAIGGGSRGWDTRQMFF. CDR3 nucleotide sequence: TGTGCCTGTGACGCCATCGGTGGGGGATCCCGCGGCTGGGACACCCGACAGATGTTTTTC.